These T cell receptor beta chains were read from a single sample in a study of shared clonotypes between healthy human individuals. The table came from immunoSEQ multiplex PCR; TCRdb's copy has only in-frame clones and leaves some out. In the table there are about a million clones, around four fifths of which are singletons. The sample was memory CD4+ T cells sorted from blood. Every receptor here comes from a man between 18 and 29 years old in good health. CDR3s include the opening cysteine and the closing phenylalanine or tryptophan. The order of the fields is D gene, V gene, J gene, clone size, CDR3 DNA, CDR3 protein. A D gene is named only where the DNA matches it firmly. A row's size may be missing; if present it is once, few, many or a size class.

D gene: TRBD2
V gene: TRBV6-5
J gene: TRBJ2-1
clone size: few
CDR3 DNA: TGTGCCAGCAGTTCGGAGGGAGGGACTAGCGGGAGAGGGAAGTTCTTC
CDR3 protein: CASSSEGGTSGRGKFF

D gene: -
V gene: TRBV27
J gene: TRBJ2-7
clone size: -
CDR3 DNA: TGTGCCAGCAGTTTTCGACAGGATCGCGGTGCTAATCGCTACGAGCAGTACTTC
CDR3 protein: CASSFRQDRGANRYEQYF

D gene: -
V gene: TRBV18
J gene: TRBJ2-5
clone size: -
CDR3 DNA: TGTGCCAGCTCACCACCCGGTTGGGTTCAAGAGACCCAGTACTTC
CDR3 protein: CASSPPGWVQETQYF

D gene: -
V gene: TRBV19
J gene: TRBJ2-4
clone size: -
CDR3 DNA: TGTGCCAGTATTGGATCAGCCAAAAACATTCAGTACTTC
CDR3 protein: CASIGSAKNIQYF

D gene: TRBD1
V gene: TRBV6-4
J gene: TRBJ2-1
clone size: -
CDR3 DNA: TGTGCCAGCAGCGAACAGGGACAGGCTAACAATGAGCAGTTCTTC
CDR3 protein: CASSEQGQANNEQFF

D gene: -
V gene: TRBV19
J gene: TRBJ1-2
clone size: once
CDR3 DNA: TGTGCCAGTAGTAATCTACGGTATGGCTACACCTTC
CDR3 protein: CASSNLRYGYTF

D gene: TRBD1
V gene: TRBV11-1
J gene: TRBJ2-7
clone size: -
CDR3 DNA: TGTGCCAGCAGCTTAGAGGGGACAGGCGTCTACGAGCAGTACTTC
CDR3 protein: CASSLEGTGVYEQYF

D gene: TRBD2
V gene: TRBV7-6
J gene: TRBJ2-5
clone size: -
CDR3 DNA: TGTGCCAGCAGCTTACGCGGGGGAGAAGAGACCCAGTACTTC
CDR3 protein: CASSLRGGEETQYF

D gene: TRBD2
V gene: TRBV5-1
J gene: TRBJ2-7
clone size: -
CDR3 DNA: TGCGCCAGCAGCCTTACTAGCGGGAGCGGTTACGAGCAGTACTTC
CDR3 protein: CASSLTSGSGYEQYF

D gene: -
V gene: TRBV5-4
J gene: TRBJ2-2
clone size: -
CDR3 DNA: TGTGCCAGCAGCGCGGCGGACAGGAACACCGGGGAGCTGTTTTTT
CDR3 protein: CASSAADRNTGELFF

D gene: TRBD2
V gene: TRBV7-2
J gene: TRBJ2-1
clone size: -
CDR3 DNA: TGTGCCAGCAGCTTAGTCGGGGCGCGGGGGGGCTCGGATGAGCAGTTCTTC
CDR3 protein: CASSLVGARGGSDEQFF

D gene: -
V gene: TRBV7-7
J gene: TRBJ1-1
clone size: -
CDR3 DNA: TGTGCTAGCAGCTTGTCCGCTAACACTGAAGCTTTCTTT
CDR3 protein: CASSLSANTEAFF

D gene: -
V gene: TRBV11-2
J gene: TRBJ2-3
clone size: -
CDR3 DNA: TGTGCCAGCAGCTTAGTAGGGGGGGGGCACGATACGCAGTATTTT
CDR3 protein: CASSLVGGGHDTQYF